This T cell receptor beta chain was identified in a study of cytomegalovirus exposure and HLA in healthy donors. Study-wide context: Early on, a data release was issued that held roughly 80 million unique TCRs from HLA-typed donors.

Study-wide points: In an earlier analysis, productive rearrangement rates for most beta V segments clustered near 87% or 30%.

The CDR3 sequence is 17 residues long. V was trimmed by 5 bases and J by 6 bases, leaving 22 bases between them. Germline CDR1 and CDR2: SEHNR and FQNEAQ (reference sequence). PCR was performed using 60 Vbeta and 13 Jbeta primers. Original processing methods: Later reanalysis found tens of millions of unique TCR beta chains, around 10 million of them shared. Generated by immunoSEQ multiplex PCR, the TCRdb table keeps only in-frame clones and is missing some. V and J calls and clone size are copied from that table; D and trimming were computed from the DNA. There are 150,000 to 200,000 clones in the sample; approximately 80% occur only once, and about 3% lies in the top ten. Among the donors, all were healthy bone marrow donors. Concerning this clone: Its antigen is unknown.

The V call is TRBV7-9, the J call TRBJ1-4; no firm D call. The sequence was obtained from a male donor in good health and CMV-seronegative. Material for sequencing was PBMCs. CDR3 in amino acids: CASSPPRGIGADEKLFF. For the CDR3, the DNA is TGTGCCAGCAGCCCTCCTCGGGGTATTGGTGCGGATGAAAAACTGTTTTTT.